The T cell receptor beta chain described here comes from a study of blood T cell repertoires in COVID-19. This clone appeared once. Seattle patients were enrolled during active infection and followed longitudinally. Germline lookup yields CDR1 MNHEY and CDR2 SVGAGI. Trimming took 5 bases from V and 3 from J; bases not matched to a gene: 4. The CDR3 covers 15 residues. TCRdb keeps only in-frame clones here, not all; method: immunoSEQ multiplex PCR. Of 150,000 to 200,000 clones in the sample, approximately 81% were seen once. The specimen sequenced was peripheral blood. V usage is TRBV6-5 and J usage is TRBJ1-6; 7 bases align to TRBD1. The TCR sequence derives from an older person with COVID-19, enrolled during active disease. The CDR3 bases are TGTGCCAGCAGTCAGACAGGGCTCTATAATTCACCCCTCCACTTT. The encoded protein is CASSQTGLYNSPLHF.